This T cell receptor (beta chain) was documented in a study of T cell repertoires in cytomegalovirus infection (dated by TCRdb to the late 2010s). Concerning the study at large: The HLA type of each donor mattered for the analysis, because public TCR beta signatures pointed to carriage of CMV infection along with the matching HLA type. Overall results and qualifications from the work: In both this cohort and an independent roughly 330-donor cohort, the cumulative frequency of public TCR beta family members distinguished carriers of CMV infection plus the relevant HLA type. The ex vivo response was dominated by HLA-C-restricted CMV-specific TCR beta clonotypes, which also provided the single most frequent clonotype in two of eight donors.

TCRdb names Illumina HiSeq 1500 as the instrument used. TCRdb reworked the public reads: Q25 trimming with fastp, MiXCR clone assembly, productive beta chains retained. For every CDR3 protein sequence, its rows merge into one entry that carries the most common genes and DNA. The table for this sample lists 76,000 or so distinct CDR3 sequences; 3% to 4.5% of them were counted only once. The ten largest clones take up roughly 4.4% of the sample. This clonotype was observed many times. This receptor's antigen is unknown. Base qualities were left out, and no much larger clone turns up one base away. The CDR3 holds 14 amino acids from the cysteine to the phenylalanine. Of all the DNA, just the CDR3 is kept, 42 bases in frame from base 1. V and J lose 9 bases and 10 bases, and a span of 19 bases separates them. From a lookup of the germline V gene (reference sequence), CDR1 and CDR2 are LNHDA and SQIVND.

Sequenced input: PBMCs. This clonotype originated in a human donor in good health (CMV status not recorded). Some clones in this sample may be carry-over from other donors' samples. Rearrangement joined TRBV19 to TRBJ1-6; no confident D gene assignment can be made. The nucleotide sequence is TGTGCCAGCACCAGCCGCGGTACGAACTCACCCCTCCACTTT. Its protein reads: CASTSRGTNSPLHF.